What follows are 3 T cell receptor beta chains derived from one specimen sequenced in a study of response to subunit inactivated influenza vaccine. TCRdb redid the calling of the RT-PCR reads with MiXCR, one entry per CDR3 protein. The sample has approximately 530,000 distinct CDR3 sequences, approximately 7.6% seen once. This specimen was PBMCs from blood, taken 23 months after vaccination. The receptors stem from a man aged 50 to 69 who received an inactivated influenza vaccine.

As concerns this clonotype: An end of the junction differs from the germline gene, which may be a read error. The chain couples TRBV27 to TRBJ2-7, with D perhaps given as TRBD1 or TRBD2 (5 bases each). Germline CDR1 and CDR2: MNHEY and SMNVEV (reference sequence). This CDR3 contains 14 residues. CDR3 bases: TGTGCCAGCAGTTTAGGGACCCTCGGAAACGAGCTGTACTTC. Amino acid sequence: CASSLGTLGNELYF.

This clonotype has a handful of counts. This chain connects TRBV7-8 to TRBJ2-7; 9 positions agree with TRBD1. The V segment lost 5 bases and the J segment 2 bases; nucleotides outside the gene matches: 10. Looked up from germline, CDR1 is SGHVS and CDR2 is FQNEAQ. The CDR3 runs 16 residues. The CDR3 loop is CASSPRDRASAYEQYF. For the CDR3, the DNA is TGTGCCAGCAGCCCAAGGGACAGGGCGTCCGCCTACGAGCAGTACTTC.

This clonotype was seen a few times. The chain employs TRBV15 and TRBJ2-1; 7 bases match TRBD1. CDR3 length equals 17 residues. V lost 4 bases and J lost 3; bases outside the gene matches: 12. Germline V lookup: CDR1 LNHNV, CDR2 YYDKDF (reference sequence). The CDR3 protein is CATSIQPGTVSYNEQFF. The DNA of the CDR3 is TGTGCCACCAGCATTCAACCCGGGACAGTGAGCTACAATGAGCAGTTCTTC.